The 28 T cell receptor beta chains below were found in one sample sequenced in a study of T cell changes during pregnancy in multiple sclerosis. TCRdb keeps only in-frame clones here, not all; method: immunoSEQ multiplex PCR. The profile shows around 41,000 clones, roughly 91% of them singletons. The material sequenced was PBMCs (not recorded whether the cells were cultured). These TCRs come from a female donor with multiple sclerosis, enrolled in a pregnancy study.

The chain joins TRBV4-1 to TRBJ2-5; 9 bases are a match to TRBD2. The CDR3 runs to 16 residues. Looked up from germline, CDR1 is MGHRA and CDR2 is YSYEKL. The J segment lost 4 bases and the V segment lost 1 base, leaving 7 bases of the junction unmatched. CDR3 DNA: TGCGCCAGCAGCCAAGGAAACCTAGCGGGACGAGAGACCCAGTACTTC. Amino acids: CASSQGNLAGRETQYF.

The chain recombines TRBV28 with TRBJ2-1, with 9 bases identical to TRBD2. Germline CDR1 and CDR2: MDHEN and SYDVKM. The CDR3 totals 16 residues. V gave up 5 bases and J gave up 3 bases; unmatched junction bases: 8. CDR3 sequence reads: CASSRLSGSFYNEQFF. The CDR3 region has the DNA TGTGCCAGCAGTCGGCTTAGCGGGAGTTTCTACAATGAGCAGTTCTTC.

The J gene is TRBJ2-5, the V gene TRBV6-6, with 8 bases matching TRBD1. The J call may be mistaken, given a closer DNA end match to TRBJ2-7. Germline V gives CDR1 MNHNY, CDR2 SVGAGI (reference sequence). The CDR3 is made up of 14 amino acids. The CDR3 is CASSSGQAKYEQYF. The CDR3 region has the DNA TGTGCCAGCAGTTCGGGACAGGCAAAATACGAGCAGTACTTC.

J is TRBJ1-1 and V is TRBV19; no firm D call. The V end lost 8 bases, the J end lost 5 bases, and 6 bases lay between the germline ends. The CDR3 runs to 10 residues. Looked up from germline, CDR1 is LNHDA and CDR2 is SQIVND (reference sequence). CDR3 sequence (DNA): TGTGCCAGTGGACGGACTGAAGCTTTCTTT. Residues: CASGRTEAFF.

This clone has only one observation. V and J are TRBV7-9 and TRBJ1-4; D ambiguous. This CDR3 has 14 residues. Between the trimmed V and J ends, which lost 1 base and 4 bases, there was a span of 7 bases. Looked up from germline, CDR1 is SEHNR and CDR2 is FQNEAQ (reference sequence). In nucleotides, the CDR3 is TGTGCCAGCAGCTTAGGAGTTAATAATGAAAAACTGTTTTTT. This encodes CASSLGVNNEKLFF.

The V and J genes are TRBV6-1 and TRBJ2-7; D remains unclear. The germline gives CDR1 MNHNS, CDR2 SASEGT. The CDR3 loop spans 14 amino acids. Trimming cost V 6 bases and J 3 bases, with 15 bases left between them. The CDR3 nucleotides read TGTGCCAGCAGCCCCGATTGGGCTGGCTACGAGCAGTACTTC. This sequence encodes CASSPDWAGYEQYF.

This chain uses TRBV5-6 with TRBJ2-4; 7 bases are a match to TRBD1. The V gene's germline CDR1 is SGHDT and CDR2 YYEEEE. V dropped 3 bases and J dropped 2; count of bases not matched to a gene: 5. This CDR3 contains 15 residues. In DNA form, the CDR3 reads TGTGCCAGCAGCTGGGGACAGACCCCCAAAAACATTCAGTACTTC. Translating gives CASSWGQTPKNIQYF.

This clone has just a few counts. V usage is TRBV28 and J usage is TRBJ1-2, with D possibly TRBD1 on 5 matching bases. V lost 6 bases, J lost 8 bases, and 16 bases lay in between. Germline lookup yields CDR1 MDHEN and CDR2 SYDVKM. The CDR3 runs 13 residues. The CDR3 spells CASRILGERGYTF. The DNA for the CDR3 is TGTGCCAGCAGGATCTTAGGGGAGCGCGGCTACACCTTC.

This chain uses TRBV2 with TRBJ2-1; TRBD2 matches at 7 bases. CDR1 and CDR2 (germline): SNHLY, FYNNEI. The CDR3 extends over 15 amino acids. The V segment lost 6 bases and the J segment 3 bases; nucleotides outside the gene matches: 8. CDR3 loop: CASRTAGVGYNEQFF. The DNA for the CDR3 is TGTGCCAGCAGGACCGCGGGAGTGGGCTACAATGAGCAGTTCTTC.

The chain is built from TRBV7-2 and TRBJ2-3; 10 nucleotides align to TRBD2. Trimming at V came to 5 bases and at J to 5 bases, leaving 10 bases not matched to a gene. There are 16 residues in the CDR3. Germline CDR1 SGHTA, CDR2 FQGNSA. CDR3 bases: TGTGCCAGCAGCACCGCCGGGACTAGCGCGTTAGATACGCAGTATTTT. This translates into CASSTAGTSALDTQYF.

CDR3 region: CASSLAGGSTEAFF. Written as DNA, the CDR3 is TGCGCCAGCAGCTTGGCCGGAGGGAGCACTGAAGCTTTCTTT. The V gene is TRBV5-1, the J gene TRBJ1-1; unclear D gene. The CDR3 sequence is 14 residues long. V was pared by 0 bases and J by 4 bases, with 10 bases between. CDR1 SGHRS and CDR2 YFSETQ come from the germline V gene.

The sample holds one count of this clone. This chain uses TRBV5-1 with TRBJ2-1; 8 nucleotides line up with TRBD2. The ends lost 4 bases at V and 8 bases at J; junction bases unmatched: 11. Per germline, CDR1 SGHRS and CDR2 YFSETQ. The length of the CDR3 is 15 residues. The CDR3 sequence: CASSPAGEIVDEQFF. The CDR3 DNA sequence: TGCGCCAGCAGCCCAGCGGGAGAGATCGTCGATGAGCAGTTCTTC.

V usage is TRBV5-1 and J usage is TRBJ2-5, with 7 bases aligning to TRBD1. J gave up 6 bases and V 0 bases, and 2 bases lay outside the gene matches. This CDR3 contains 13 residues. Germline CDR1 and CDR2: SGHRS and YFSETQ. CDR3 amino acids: CASSLGQGQTQYF. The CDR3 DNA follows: TGCGCCAGCAGCTTGGGACAGGGCCAGACCCAGTACTTC.

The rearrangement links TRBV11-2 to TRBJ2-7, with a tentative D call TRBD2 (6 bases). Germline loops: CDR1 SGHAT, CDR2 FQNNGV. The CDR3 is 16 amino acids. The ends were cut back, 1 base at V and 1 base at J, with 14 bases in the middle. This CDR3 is CASSLGSYGGSYEQYF. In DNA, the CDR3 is TGTGCCAGCAGCTTAGGCTCTTACGGAGGGTCCTACGAGCAGTACTTC.

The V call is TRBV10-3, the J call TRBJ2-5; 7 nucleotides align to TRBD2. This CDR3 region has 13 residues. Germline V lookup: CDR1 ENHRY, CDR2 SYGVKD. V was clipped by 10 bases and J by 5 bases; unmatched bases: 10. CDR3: CATRGGSGETQYF. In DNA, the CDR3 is TGTGCCACTAGGGGCGGGAGCGGTGAGACCCAGTACTTC.

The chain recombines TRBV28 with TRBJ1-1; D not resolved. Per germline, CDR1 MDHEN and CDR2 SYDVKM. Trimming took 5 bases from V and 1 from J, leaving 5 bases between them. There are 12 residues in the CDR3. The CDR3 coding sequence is TGTGCCAGCAGTACGGAGAACACTGAAGCTTTCTTT. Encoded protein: CASSTENTEAFF.

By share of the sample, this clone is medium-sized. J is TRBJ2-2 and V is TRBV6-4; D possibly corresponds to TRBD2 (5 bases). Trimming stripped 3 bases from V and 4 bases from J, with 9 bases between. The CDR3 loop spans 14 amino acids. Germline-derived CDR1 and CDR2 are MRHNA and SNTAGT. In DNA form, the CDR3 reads TGTGCCAGCAGTGAGAATAGCGCCACCGGGGAGCTGTTTTTT. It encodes CASSENSATGELFF.

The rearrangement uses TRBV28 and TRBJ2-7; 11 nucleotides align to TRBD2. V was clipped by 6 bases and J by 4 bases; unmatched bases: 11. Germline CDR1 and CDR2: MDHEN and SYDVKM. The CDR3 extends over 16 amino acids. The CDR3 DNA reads TGTGCCAGCAGCCTGGGACTAGCGGACAGGGCGTACGAGCAGTACTTC. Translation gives CASSLGLADRAYEQYF.

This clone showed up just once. The CDR3 nucleotides are TGCGCCAGCAGCTTGGAGGCTAGCGGGACGACAGATACGCAGTATTTT. This codes for CASSLEASGTTDTQYF. The rearrangement joins TRBV5-1 to TRBJ2-3; TRBD2 matches 9 bases. The V gene end was trimmed by 0 bases and the J gene end by 3 bases; junction bases not matched to a gene: 5. The CDR3 has 16 amino acids. Germline V gene lookup returns CDR1 SGHRS and CDR2 YFSETQ.

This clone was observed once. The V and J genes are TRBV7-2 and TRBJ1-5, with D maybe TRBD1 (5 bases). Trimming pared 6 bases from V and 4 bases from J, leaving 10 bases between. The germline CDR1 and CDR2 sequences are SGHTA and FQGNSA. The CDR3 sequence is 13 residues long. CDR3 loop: CASRKGPNQPQHF. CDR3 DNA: TGTGCCAGCAGAAAGGGACCGAATCAGCCCCAGCATTTT.

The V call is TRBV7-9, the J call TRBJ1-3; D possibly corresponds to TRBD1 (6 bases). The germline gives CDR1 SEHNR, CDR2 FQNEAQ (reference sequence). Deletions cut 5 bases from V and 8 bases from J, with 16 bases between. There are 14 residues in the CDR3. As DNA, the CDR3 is TGTGCCAGCAGCCCAGGGGTTGCGGTCGACACCATATATTTT. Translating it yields CASSPGVAVDTIYF.

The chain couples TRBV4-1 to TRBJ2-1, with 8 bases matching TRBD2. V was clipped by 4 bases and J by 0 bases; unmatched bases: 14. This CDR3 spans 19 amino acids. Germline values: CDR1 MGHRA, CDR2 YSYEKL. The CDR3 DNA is TGCGCCAGCAGCCCCTCTAGGACCCTTAGCGGGATCTCCTACAATGAGCAGTTCTTC. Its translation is CASSPSRTLSGISYNEQFF.

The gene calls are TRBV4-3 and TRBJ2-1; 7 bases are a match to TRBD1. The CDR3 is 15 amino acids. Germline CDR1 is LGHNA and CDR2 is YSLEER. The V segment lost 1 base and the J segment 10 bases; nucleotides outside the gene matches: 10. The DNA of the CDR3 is TGCGCCAGCAGCCAAGGGACAGGAAGCATGGGCGAGCAGTTCTTC. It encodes CASSQGTGSMGEQFF.

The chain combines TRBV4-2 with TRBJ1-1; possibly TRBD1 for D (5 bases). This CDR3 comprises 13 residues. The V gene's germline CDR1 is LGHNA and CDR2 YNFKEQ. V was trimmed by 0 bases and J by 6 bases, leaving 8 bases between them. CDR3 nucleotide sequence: TGTGCCAGCAGCCAAGATTTGGGGCCTGAAGCTTTCTTT. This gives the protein CASSQDLGPEAFF.

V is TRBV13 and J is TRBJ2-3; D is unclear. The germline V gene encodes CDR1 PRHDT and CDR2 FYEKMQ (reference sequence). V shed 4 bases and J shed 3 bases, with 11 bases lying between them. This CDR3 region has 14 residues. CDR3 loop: CASSSSRVTDTQYF. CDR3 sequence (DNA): TGTGCCAGCAGCTCCAGCCGGGTAACAGATACGCAGTATTTT.

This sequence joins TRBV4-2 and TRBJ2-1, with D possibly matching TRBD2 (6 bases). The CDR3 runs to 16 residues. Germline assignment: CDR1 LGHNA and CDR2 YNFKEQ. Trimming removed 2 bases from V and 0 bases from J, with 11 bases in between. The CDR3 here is CASSQPGSLSYNEQFF. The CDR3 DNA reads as TGTGCCAGCAGCCAACCCGGGAGTCTCTCCTACAATGAGCAGTTCTTC.

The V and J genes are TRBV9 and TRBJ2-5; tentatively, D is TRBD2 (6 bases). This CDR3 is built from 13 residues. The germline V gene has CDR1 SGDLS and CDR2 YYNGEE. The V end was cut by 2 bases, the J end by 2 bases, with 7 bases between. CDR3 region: CASSVRGQETQYF. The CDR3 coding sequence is TGTGCCAGCAGCGTCCGGGGGCAAGAGACCCAGTACTTC.

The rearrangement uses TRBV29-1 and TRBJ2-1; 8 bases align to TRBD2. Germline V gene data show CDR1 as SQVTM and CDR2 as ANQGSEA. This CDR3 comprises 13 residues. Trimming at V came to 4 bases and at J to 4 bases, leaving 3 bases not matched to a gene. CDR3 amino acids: CSVGGRQYNEQFF. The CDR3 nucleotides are TGCAGCGTTGGCGGGAGGCAATACAATGAGCAGTTCTTC.